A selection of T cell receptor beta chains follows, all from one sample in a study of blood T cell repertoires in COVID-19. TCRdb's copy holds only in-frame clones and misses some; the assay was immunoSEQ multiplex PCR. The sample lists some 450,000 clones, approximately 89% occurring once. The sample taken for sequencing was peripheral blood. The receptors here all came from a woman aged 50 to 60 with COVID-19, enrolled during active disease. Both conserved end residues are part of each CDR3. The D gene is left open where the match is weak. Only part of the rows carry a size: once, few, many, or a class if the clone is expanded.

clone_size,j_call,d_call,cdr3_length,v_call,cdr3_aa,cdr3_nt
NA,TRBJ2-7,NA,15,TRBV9,CASSLTGDRSDEQYF,TGTGCCAGCAGCCTCACGGGGGACAGATCGGACGAGCAGTACTTC
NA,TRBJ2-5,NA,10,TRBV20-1,CSARDQASYF,TGCAGTGCTAGAGATCAGGCTAGCTACTTC
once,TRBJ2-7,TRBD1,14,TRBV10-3,CAISESVDRDEQYF,TGTGCCATCAGTGAGTCTGTGGACAGGGACGAGCAGTACTTC
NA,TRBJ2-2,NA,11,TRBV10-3,CASKEAGELFF,TGTGCCTCAAAGGAGGCCGGGGAGCTGTTTTTT
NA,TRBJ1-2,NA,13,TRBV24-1,CATWNAEDYGYTF,TGTGCCACCTGGAACGCGGAGGACTATGGCTACACCTTC
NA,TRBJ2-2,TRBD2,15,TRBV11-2,CASSPSGAYTGELFF,TGTGCCAGCAGCCCTAGCGGGGCGTACACCGGGGAGCTGTTTTTT
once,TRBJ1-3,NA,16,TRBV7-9,CASSLLGRDKGNTIYF,TGTGCCAGCAGCCTCCTCGGCAGGGATAAGGGAAACACCATATATTTT
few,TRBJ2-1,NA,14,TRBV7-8,CASGTGLLYNEQFF,TGTGCCAGCGGTACGGGACTCCTATACAATGAGCAGTTCTTC
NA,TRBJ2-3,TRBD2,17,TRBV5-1,CASSLVASGDSTDTQYF,TGCGCCAGCAGCTTGGTTGCTAGCGGGGATAGCACAGATACGCAGTATTTT
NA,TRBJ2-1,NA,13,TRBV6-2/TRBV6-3,CASSYGQGNEQFF,TGTGCCAGCAGTTACGGTCAGGGCAATGAGCAGTTCTTC
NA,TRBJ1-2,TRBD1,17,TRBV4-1,CASSRLPVGQGNYGYTF,TGCGCCAGCAGCCGCCTCCCGGTTGGACAGGGCAACTATGGCTACACCTTC
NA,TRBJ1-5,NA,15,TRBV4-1,CASSQEGAPRQPQHF,TGCGCCAGCAGCCAAGAGGGGGCGCCCCGGCAGCCCCAGCATTTT
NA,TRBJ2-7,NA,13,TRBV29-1,CSVEVRAGGEQYF,TGCAGCGTTGAAGTGAGGGCAGGAGGCGAGCAGTACTTC
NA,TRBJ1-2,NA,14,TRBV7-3,CASSHAPGNYGYTF,TGTGCCAGCAGCCACGCCCCGGGGAACTATGGCTACACCTTC
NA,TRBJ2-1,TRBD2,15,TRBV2,CASSEWGGSYNEQFF,TGTGCCAGCAGTGAATGGGGGGGTTCCTACAATGAGCAGTTCTTC
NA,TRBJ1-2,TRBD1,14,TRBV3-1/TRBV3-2,CASADPGQVYGYTF,TGTGCCAGCGCGGACCCGGGACAGGTGTATGGCTACACCTTC
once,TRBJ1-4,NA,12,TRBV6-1,CASSEAPGKLFF,TGTGCCAGCAGTGAGGCCCCGGGGAAACTGTTTTTT
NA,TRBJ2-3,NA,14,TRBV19,CASSMAGRTDTQYF,TGTGCCAGTAGTATGGCGGGGAGGACAGATACGCAGTATTTT
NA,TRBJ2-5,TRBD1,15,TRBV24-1,CATSDPGQPQETQYF,TGTGCCACCAGTGATCCGGGACAGCCCCAAGAGACCCAGTACTTC
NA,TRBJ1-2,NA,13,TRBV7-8,CASSFDAFGGYTF,TGTGCCAGCAGCTTCGATGCCTTCGGGGGCTACACCTTC
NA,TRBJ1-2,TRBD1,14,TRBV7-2,CASSFPGQYYGYTF,TGTGCCAGCAGTTTCCCGGGACAGTACTATGGCTACACCTTC
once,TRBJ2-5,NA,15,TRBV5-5,CASSPAGSVQETQYF,TGTGCCAGCAGCCCCGCCGGGAGCGTCCAAGAGACCCAGTACTTC
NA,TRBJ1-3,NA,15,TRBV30,CAWAGTRMGGNTIYF,TGTGCCTGGGCGGGGACTCGGATGGGTGGAAACACCATATATTTT
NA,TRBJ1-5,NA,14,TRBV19,CASSIGNRGQPQHF,TGTGCCAGTAGTATAGGGAACCGCGGGCAGCCCCAGCATTTT
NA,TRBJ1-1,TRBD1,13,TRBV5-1,CASSRQGNTEAFF,TGCGCCAGCAGCCGACAGGGGAACACTGAAGCTTTCTTT